One sample yielded the 13 T cell receptor beta chains listed below, sequenced in a study of naive and memory T cell subsets. Two oligonucleotides, mixed equimolar, formed the beta constant-region primer covering TRBC1 and TRBC2. TCRdb fed the UMI-ligation and nested PCR reads into MiXCR, producing one record per CDR3 protein. The sample yields more than 25,000 distinct CDR3 sequences, around 11% seen once. The sample taken for sequencing was effector memory CD4+ T cells from blood. Subset described: effector memory, CD45RA- CD27-. These receptors originate from a human donor in good health.

This clonotype appeared a few times. The chain carries TRBV5-4 and TRBJ2-5; D is unresolved. Germline V gives CDR1 SGHNT, CDR2 YYREEE (reference sequence). The CDR3 consists of 14 residues. V was cut by 4 bases and J by 4 bases, with 14 bases left in between. The CDR3 region is CASSTQTVGETQYF. The CDR3 DNA reads as TGTGCCAGCAGCACCCAGACCGTCGGAGAGACCCAGTACTTC.

This clonotype has at least ten counts. The CDR3 sequence is CSVDGVNTEAFF. CDR3 nucleotide sequence: TGCAGCGTTGATGGGGTGAACACTGAAGCTTTCTTT. V is TRBV29-1 and J is TRBJ1-1; D not resolved. V lost 3 bases, J lost 0 bases, and 5 bases lay in between. Germline CDR1 is SQVTM and CDR2 is ANQGSEA. CDR3 length: 12 residues.

A few counts support this clonotype. The J gene is TRBJ1-1, the V gene TRBV6-5; D is unclear. The ends were cut back, 0 bases at V and 2 bases at J, with 7 bases in the middle. The CDR3 contains 14 residues. CDR1 and CDR2 (germline): MNHEY, SVGAGI. In DNA form, the CDR3 reads TGTGCCAGCAGTTACTCGTGGGGAAACACTGAAGCTTTCTTT. Its translation: CASSYSWGNTEAFF.

The genes are TRBV19 and TRBJ1-5; D unresolved. The CDR3 loop spans 8 amino acids. Germline V gene data show CDR1 as LNHDA and CDR2 as SQIVND (reference sequence). CDR3 residues: CVAQPQHF. The CDR3 nucleotides are TGTGTAGCTCAGCCCCAGCATTTT.

The V gene is TRBV19, the J gene TRBJ2-3, with TRBD2 identical over 8 bases. The CDR3 runs to 15 residues. Per germline, CDR1 LNHDA and CDR2 SQIVND (reference sequence). V lost 7 bases and J lost 6; bases outside the gene matches: 12. CDR3 nucleotides: TGTGCCAGTATGCCCCAGGGGACTAGTTCCGATACGCAGTATTTT. Its translation: CASMPQGTSSDTQYF.

V and J are TRBV12-3 or TRBV12-4 and TRBJ1-2; D is unresolved. V gave up 0 bases and J gave up 4 bases, with 12 bases separating them. This CDR3 is built from 15 residues. The CDR3, as DNA: TGTGCCAGCAGTTTAGCGGGCAGGCGTTCCTATGGCTACACCTTC. Protein sequence: CASSLAGRRSYGYTF.

This clonotype was counted ten times or more. The J gene is TRBJ2-3, the V gene TRBV20-1, with 9 bases lining up with TRBD2. CDR3 size: 14 residues. Trimming cost V 5 bases and J 6 bases; bases outside gene matches: 9. Germline V gene sequence: CDR1 DFQATT, CDR2 SNEGSKA (reference sequence). CDR3: CSAYGAGGQDTQYF. The CDR3 region has the DNA TGCAGTGCTTACGGAGCGGGGGGCCAGGATACGCAGTATTTT.

This clonotype has ten or more counts. This chain links TRBV7-2 with TRBJ2-1; D gene unclear. The V gene's germline CDR1 is SGHTA and CDR2 FQGNSA. The CDR3 totals 13 residues. Trimming pared 2 bases from V and 5 bases from J, leaving 7 bases between. The CDR3 coding sequence is TGTGCCAGCAGCTTATCCCCAAACAATGAGCAGTTCTTC. This encodes CASSLSPNNEQFF.

This sequence joins TRBV6-5 and TRBJ2-3; 8 bases are shared with TRBD2. Germline V gene lookup returns CDR1 MNHEY and CDR2 SVGAGI. V shed 4 bases and J 0 bases; nucleotides not matched to a gene: 3. CDR3 length equals 15 residues. The CDR3 DNA reads as TGTGCCAGCAGTTCGATAGCGGGAAGCACAGATACGCAGTATTTT. Translating gives CASSSIAGSTDTQYF.

V gene TRBV7-6 combines with J gene TRBJ2-1, with D possibly being TRBD1 or TRBD2 (5 bases each). V was trimmed by 2 bases and J by 15 bases, leaving 11 bases between them. CDR3 length: 11 amino acids. Germline lookup yields CDR1 SGHVS and CDR2 FNYEAQ. DNA for the CDR3: TGTGCCAGCAGCTTACACGGGGACGCGTTCTTC. Translation: CASSLHGDAFF.

This clonotype was counted many times. V is TRBV4-3 and J is TRBJ2-7; weak D call: TRBD1 (6 bases). The germline V gene encodes CDR1 LGHNA and CDR2 YSLEER. CDR3 length equals 15 residues. V was pared by 0 bases and J by 7 bases, with 16 bases between. The CDR3 coding sequence is TGCGCCAGCAGCCAAGAATACAGGGAAGGACGAGAGCAGTACTTC. Its translation is CASSQEYREGREQYF.

This clonotype was observed a few times. This rearrangement joins TRBV7-3 to TRBJ2-1, with 13 bases identical to TRBD2. Germline trimming cut 4 bases from V and 4 bases from J; bases unmatched to any gene: 4. Germline V gene data show CDR1 as SGHTA and CDR2 as FQGTGA. This CDR3 is built from 16 residues. The CDR3 sequence is CASSSTSGRPYNEQFF. As DNA, the CDR3 is TGTGCCAGCAGCTCGACTAGCGGGAGGCCGTACAATGAGCAGTTCTTC.

The table lists this clonotype with a few counts. This chain links TRBV18 with TRBJ1-4; perhaps TRBD1 as D (5 bases). CDR1 and CDR2 from the germline V gene are KGHSH and LQKENI. This CDR3 comprises 15 residues. V gave up 3 bases and J gave up 4 bases, with 12 bases separating them. The CDR3, as DNA: TGTGCCAGCTCACCGCAGTACGACAGTAATGAAAAACTGTTTTTT. Protein product: CASSPQYDSNEKLFF.